The 26 T cell receptor beta chains given below trace back to one sample, sequenced in a study of OX40 agonist ivuxolimab in advanced cancers. TCRdb's copy holds only in-frame clones and misses some; the assay was immunoSEQ multiplex PCR. The sample yields over 50,000 clones, approximately 83% seen once. The sequences come from CD4+ or CD8+ T cells sorted from blood, collected in a trial of the OX40 agonist ivuxolimab. The source of these receptors is an adult with an advanced solid tumor such as melanoma, head and neck, liver or kidney cancer.

The V and J genes are TRBV5-1 and TRBJ2-3; 9 bases are a match to TRBD2. The J segment lost 7 bases and the V segment lost 0 bases, leaving 6 bases of the junction unmatched. The germline CDR1 and CDR2 sequences are SGHRS and YFSETQ. The CDR3 is 15 residues long. Here the CDR3 DNA reads TGCGCCAGCAGCTTGGTTATAGCGGGAGAGAATACGCAGTATTTT. Protein sequence: CASSLVIAGENTQYF. The variable domain in full, completed from reference TRBV5-1 and TRBJ2-3, reads KAGVTQTPRYLIKTRGQQVTLSCSPISGHRSVSWYQQTPGQGLQFLFEYFSETQRNKGNFPGRFSGRQFSNSRSEMNVSTLELGDSALYLCASSLVIAGENTQYFGPGTRLTVL.

V usage is TRBV9 and J usage is TRBJ2-1; a weak D match, TRBD1 (6 bases). Trimming left V 2 bases short and J 2 bases short, with 8 bases between. Germline V gene sequence: CDR1 SGDLS, CDR2 YYNGEE. The CDR3 runs 14 residues. CDR3 loop: CASSVPGAYNEQFF. The CDR3 bases are TGTGCCAGCAGCGTTCCAGGGGCCTACAATGAGCAGTTCTTC.

The rearrangement links TRBV9 to TRBJ1-1, with a weak D call TRBD1 (6 bases). Trimming removed 2 bases from V and 1 base from J, with 12 bases in between. Per the germline V gene, CDR1 is SGDLS and CDR2 is YYNGEE. This CDR3 is built from 15 residues. The DNA for the CDR3 is TGTGCCAGCAGCGTTGGGGGGACAAAGAACACTGAAGCTTTCTTT. It specifies CASSVGGTKNTEAFF.

The chain employs TRBV10-3 and TRBJ1-1, with no clear D. Germline CDR1 ENHRY, CDR2 SYGVKD. V was cut by 2 bases and J by 8 bases, with 6 bases left in between. This CDR3 region has 11 residues. DNA for the CDR3: TGTGCCATCAGTGAGGGAAGGGAAGCTTTCTTT. Its translation: CAISEGREAFF.

The chain combines TRBV2 with TRBJ2-1; perhaps TRBD2 as D (6 bases). Per germline, CDR1 SNHLY and CDR2 FYNNEI. V lost 4 bases and J lost 0, with 7 bases in between. The CDR3 runs 14 residues. The chain's CDR3 is CASSGRVSYNEQFF. The CDR3 nucleotides are TGTGCCAGCAGTGGGAGGGTCTCCTACAATGAGCAGTTCTTC.

The chain uses TRBV10-2 and TRBJ2-7; TRBD2 might be the D (5 bases). Trimming left V 3 bases short and J 0 bases short, with 12 bases between. The CDR3 consists of 15 residues. The germline V gene encodes CDR1 WSHSY and CDR2 SAAADI. In DNA, the CDR3 is TGCGCCAGCAGTGACGCCGAAGGGAGCTCCTACGAGCAGTACTTC. Translation gives CASSDAEGSSYEQYF.

The V gene is TRBV7-3, the J gene TRBJ1-2, with 9 positions matching TRBD1. The CDR3 is 15 amino acids. Germline V gene lookup returns CDR1 SGHTA and CDR2 FQGTGA. Germline trimming cut 4 bases from V and 3 bases from J; bases unmatched to any gene: 6. CDR3 sequence: CASSSGQGEDYGYTF. CDR3 sequence (DNA): TGTGCCAGCAGCTCGGGACAGGGAGAGGACTATGGCTACACCTTC.

The J gene is TRBJ2-1, the V gene TRBV11-2, with TRBD1 matching 9 bases. With 0 bases clipped from V and 4 bases from J, the junction kept 1 base outside the gene matches. CDR1 and CDR2 from the germline V gene are SGHAT and FQNNGV. The CDR3 loop spans 15 amino acids. The DNA of the CDR3 is TGTGCCAGCAGCTTAGACGGGACAGGGTACAATGAGCAGTTCTTC. It is translated as CASSLDGTGYNEQFF.

The V and J genes are TRBV7-6 and TRBJ2-5, with 8 bases aligning to TRBD1. The CDR3 runs 14 residues. Germline CDR1 reads SGHVS; CDR2 reads FNYEAQ. The J segment lost 4 bases and the V segment lost 3 bases, leaving 4 bases of the junction unmatched. The CDR3 DNA sequence: TGTGCCAGCAGCTTGAGGACAGGGTCAGAGACCCAGTACTTC. Translated, it gives CASSLRTGSETQYF.

This chain uses TRBV2 with TRBJ1-2, with TRBD1 identical over 8 bases. CDR1 and CDR2 from the germline V gene are SNHLY and FYNNEI. The CDR3 length is 14 residues. V shed 5 bases and J 7 bases; nucleotides not matched to a gene: 9. The CDR3 sequence: CASSRTGWISGYTF. As DNA, the CDR3 is TGTGCCAGCAGTAGGACAGGGTGGATTTCTGGCTACACCTTC.

The chain is built from TRBV9 and TRBJ1-5; TRBD1 is a possible D gene (6 bases). The CDR3 totals 15 residues. The germline V gene has CDR1 SGDLS and CDR2 YYNGEE. V gave up 4 bases and J gave up 4 bases, with 15 bases separating them. CDR3 region: CASSQGWWGNQPQHF. The DNA of the CDR3 is TGTGCCAGCAGCCAGGGGTGGTGGGGAAATCAGCCCCAGCATTTT.

The chain joins TRBV5-4 to TRBJ2-7, with TRBD2 matching 10 bases. Per the germline V gene, CDR1 is SGHNT and CDR2 is YYREEE (reference sequence). V lost 4 bases and J lost 0; bases outside the gene matches: 4. The CDR3 loop spans 15 amino acids. CDR3 loop: CASSAGLADSYEQYF. The CDR3 nucleotides are TGTGCCAGCAGCGCCGGACTAGCGGACTCCTACGAGCAGTACTTC. The variable domain in full, with the rest retrieved from reference TRBV5-4 and TRBJ2-7, is ETGVTQSPTHLIKTRGQQVTLRCSSQSGHNTVSWYQQALGQGPQFIFQYYREEENGRGNFPPRFSGLQFPNYSSELNVNALELDDSALYLCASSAGLADSYEQYFGPGTRLTVT.

The chain has TRBV13 and TRBJ2-7, with D possibly matching TRBD1 (5 bases). CDR3 length equals 15 residues. The ends were cut back, 1 base at V and 3 bases at J, with 13 bases in the middle. CDR1 and CDR2 (germline): PRHDT, FYEKMQ (reference sequence). The CDR3 DNA follows: TGTGCCAGCAGCTTAGCTCCAGGGCTGGACTACGAGCAGTACTTC. Translated, it gives CASSLAPGLDYEQYF.

The chain combines TRBV29-1 with TRBJ2-3; the D is unclear. Trimming cost V 3 bases and J 2 bases, with 12 bases left between them. The CDR3 loop spans 14 amino acids. The germline V gene encodes CDR1 SQVTM and CDR2 ANQGSEA. The CDR3 loop is CSVDADRDTDTQYF. The CDR3 coding sequence is TGCAGCGTTGACGCGGACCGCGACACAGATACGCAGTATTTT.

The V call is TRBV7-9, the J call TRBJ2-7; D remains unclear. The CDR3 spans 14 residues. Germline CDR1 SEHNR, CDR2 FQNEAQ (reference sequence). V was trimmed by 5 bases and J by 0 bases, leaving 11 bases between them. This CDR3 reads CASSISMSSYEQYF. The CDR3 DNA sequence: TGTGCCAGCAGCATAAGCATGAGCTCCTACGAGCAGTACTTC.

The V and J genes are TRBV14 and TRBJ2-1; 8 bases are a match to TRBD2. J gave up 7 bases and V 1 base, and 6 bases lay outside the gene matches. The CDR3 contains 15 residues. Germline lookup yields CDR1 SGHDN and CDR2 FVKESK. For the CDR3, the DNA is TGTGCCAGCAGCCAAGTATCCAGACTAGCGAATGAGCAGTTCTTC. Encoded protein: CASSQVSRLANEQFF.

The rearrangement joins TRBV2 to TRBJ2-7; 8 bases are a match to TRBD2. Germline V lookup: CDR1 SNHLY, CDR2 FYNNEI. CDR3 length: 13 residues. The ends lost 11 bases at V and 5 bases at J; junction bases unmatched: 11. The CDR3 DNA sequence: TGTGCCCGCCGGGGCGGGGGGAGTGACGAGCAGTACTTC. Translating it yields CARRGGGSDEQYF.

The V gene is TRBV15, the J gene TRBJ2-1; 8 bases are shared with TRBD2. The germline CDR1 and CDR2 sequences are LNHNV and YYDKDF (reference sequence). The CDR3 is 15 amino acids. The junction had 6 bases not matched to a gene; V was cut back by 1 base and J by 7 bases. CDR3 bases: TGTGCCACCAGCAGAGTTCGGGGGGGCCCGAATGAGCAGTTCTTC. Amino acids: CATSRVRGGPNEQFF.

The chain is built from TRBV6-1 and TRBJ1-2; D perhaps matches TRBD1 (5 bases). The V end lost 4 bases, the J end lost 0 bases, and 6 bases lay between the germline ends. CDR1 and CDR2 (germline): MNHNS, SASEGT. CDR3 length: 13 residues. CDR3 coding DNA: TGTGCCAGCAGTGGCAGGGCTAACTATGGCTACACCTTC. It encodes CASSGRANYGYTF.

The chain employs TRBV2 and TRBJ2-6; 8 nucleotides align to TRBD1. CDR1 and CDR2 from the germline V gene are SNHLY and FYNNEI. There are 15 residues in the CDR3. Germline trimming cut 7 bases from V and 0 bases from J; bases unmatched to any gene: 2. CDR3 DNA sequence: TGTGCCAGCACGGACAGGGCCTCTGGGGCCAACGTCCTGACTTTC. This translates into CASTDRASGANVLTF.

The chain combines TRBV19 with TRBJ2-4, with TRBD1 matching over 8 bases. V was pared by 7 bases and J by 7 bases, with 6 bases of the junction left unmatched. The CDR3 is 13 residues long. Germline CDR1 and CDR2: LNHDA and SQIVND (reference sequence). CDR3 region: CASNPGGFNIQYF. CDR3 DNA: TGTGCCAGTAATCCAGGGGGCTTTAACATTCAGTACTTC. The full variable domain, in which reference TRBV19 and TRBJ2-4 provide the parts outside the CDR3, is DGGITQSPKYLFRKEGQNVTLSCEQNLNHDAMYWYRQDPGQGLRLIYYSQIVNDFQKGDIAEGYSVSREKKESFPLTVTSAQKNPTAFYLCASNPGGFNIQYFGAGTRLSVL.

This clone was detected only once. The chain uses TRBV14 and TRBJ1-6; no clear D gene. The CDR3 runs to 18 residues. Trimming removed 0 bases at V and 0 bases at J, with 12 bases between. The germline V gene encodes CDR1 SGHDN and CDR2 FVKESK. The DNA of the CDR3 is TGTGCCAGCAGCCAAGAGGACCCGAGGAGCTCCTATAATTCACCCCTCCACTTT. It is translated as CASSQEDPRSSYNSPLHF.

This chain links TRBV5-1 with TRBJ2-2; 7 bases are shared with TRBD2. The CDR3 length is 16 residues. CDR1 and CDR2 (germline): SGHRS, YFSETQ. V shed 0 bases and J 1 base; nucleotides not matched to a gene: 3. The CDR3, as DNA: TGCGCCAGCAGCTTGGCCCTAGCGGAGAACACCGGGGAGCTGTTTTTT. Its translation: CASSLALAENTGELFF.

The chain recombines TRBV4-2 with TRBJ2-7, with TRBD2 identical over 10 bases. The V gene end was trimmed by 4 bases and the J gene end by 2 bases; junction bases not matched to a gene: 8. The CDR3 has 16 residues. The germline V gene encodes CDR1 LGHNA and CDR2 YNFKEQ. This CDR3 is CASSLPTSGPTYEQYF. Written as DNA, the CDR3 is TGTGCCAGCAGCCTCCCGACTAGCGGGCCAACCTACGAGCAGTACTTC.

The chain has TRBV5-6 and TRBJ2-6; TRBD2 might be the D (6 bases). V was shortened by 4 bases and J by 3 bases, with 20 bases between the two germline ends. The CDR3 loop spans 18 amino acids. Germline-derived CDR1 and CDR2 are SGHDT and YYEEEE. The CDR3 region is CASSGLGPPGVGANVLTF. The CDR3 coding sequence is TGTGCCAGCAGCGGCCTGGGGCCACCGGGGGTTGGGGCCAACGTCCTGACTTTC.

V is TRBV2 and J is TRBJ1-1; no clear D. CDR1 and CDR2 from the germline V gene are SNHLY and FYNNEI. The CDR3 extends over 10 amino acids. Deletions cut 6 bases from V and 7 bases from J, with 6 bases between. The CDR3 nucleotides read TGTGCCAGCAGGGCAGTTGAAGCTTTCTTT. This codes for CASRAVEAFF.